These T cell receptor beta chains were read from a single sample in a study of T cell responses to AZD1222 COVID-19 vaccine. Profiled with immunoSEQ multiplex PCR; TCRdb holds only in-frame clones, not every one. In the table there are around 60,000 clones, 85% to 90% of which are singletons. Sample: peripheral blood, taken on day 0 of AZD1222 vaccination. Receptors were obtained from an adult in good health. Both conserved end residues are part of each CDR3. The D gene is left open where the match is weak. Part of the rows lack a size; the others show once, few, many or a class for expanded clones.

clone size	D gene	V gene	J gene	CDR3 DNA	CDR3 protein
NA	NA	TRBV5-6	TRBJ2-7	TGTGCCAGCAGCTTTGGGCTGAACGAGCAGTACTTC	CASSFGLNEQYF
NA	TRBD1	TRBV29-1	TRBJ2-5	TGCAGCGTAAAGACAGGGGCAGAGACCCAGTACTTC	CSVKTGAETQYF
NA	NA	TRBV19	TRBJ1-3	TGTGCCAGTAGTAGCCAAGGCGGAAACACCATATATTTT	CASSSQGGNTIYF
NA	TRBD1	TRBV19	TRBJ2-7	TGTGCCAGTAGTGTACGGACAGGGCTTCACGAGCAGTACTTC	CASSVRTGLHEQYF
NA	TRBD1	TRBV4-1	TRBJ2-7	TGCGCCAGCAGCCCCGGGACAGGGAATCCCCGGGACTACGAGCAGTACTTC	CASSPGTGNPRDYEQYF
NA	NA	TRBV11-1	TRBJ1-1	TGTGCCAGCAGCTTAGCAGCATACACTGAAGCTTTCTTT	CASSLAAYTEAFF
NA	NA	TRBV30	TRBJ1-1	TGTGCCTGGAACCCTAGTAGGGCGCAGACGCTGAGGGAAGCTTTCTTT	CAWNPSRAQTLREAFF
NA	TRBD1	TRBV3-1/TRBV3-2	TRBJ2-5	TGTGCCAGCAGCTCTACAGACAGGGGTCGGGAGACCCAGTACTTC	CASSSTDRGRETQYF
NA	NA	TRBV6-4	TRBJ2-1	TGTGCCAGCAGTGACTCTGGGGGGAGCTCCTACAATGAGCAGTTCTTC	CASSDSGGSSYNEQFF
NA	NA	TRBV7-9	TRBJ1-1	TGTGCCAGCAGCTTAGACAGGAACACTGAAGCTTTCTTT	CASSLDRNTEAFF
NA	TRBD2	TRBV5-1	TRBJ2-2	TGCGCCAGCAGCACCGACCCTAGCGGGGGCGACACCGGGGAGCTGTTTTTT	CASSTDPSGGDTGELFF
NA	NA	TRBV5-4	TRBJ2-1	TGTGCCAGCAGCTTTGGGGATGGTGATGAGCAGTTCTTC	CASSFGDGDEQFF
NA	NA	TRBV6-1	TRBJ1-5	TGTGCCAGCAGTGAGTCAGGGCGGAATCAGCCCCAGCATTTT	CASSESGRNQPQHF
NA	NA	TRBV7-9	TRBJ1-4	TGTGCCAGCAGCTTAGCAGGGGTTGGAGAAAAACTGTTTTTT	CASSLAGVGEKLFF
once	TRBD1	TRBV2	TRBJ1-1	TGTGCCAGCAGGCGGGGACAGGGAAACACTGAAGCTTTCTTT	CASRRGQGNTEAFF
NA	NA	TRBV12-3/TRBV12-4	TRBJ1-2	TGTGCCAGCAGTTTTAAGGTTAACTATGGCTACACCTTC	CASSFKVNYGYTF
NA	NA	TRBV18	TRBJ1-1	TGTGCCAGCTCTCAGGGGACCTTTTCCACGGAAGCTTTCTTT	CASSQGTFSTEAFF
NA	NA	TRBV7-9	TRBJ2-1	TGTGCCAGCAGCTTTGCTAGCGCCAACAATGAGCAGTTCTTC	CASSFASANNEQFF
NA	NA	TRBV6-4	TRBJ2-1	TGTGCCAGCAGTGACACTACTCAGGGTTTCGGTGAGCAGTTCTTC	CASSDTTQGFGEQFF
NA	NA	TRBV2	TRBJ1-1	TGTGCCAGCAGTGCAAACCCGGGGACTGAAGCTTTCTTT	CASSANPGTEAFF
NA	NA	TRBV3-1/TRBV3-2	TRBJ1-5	TGTGCCAGCAGCCAAGATTTGTCTCAGCCCCAGCATTTT	CASSQDLSQPQHF
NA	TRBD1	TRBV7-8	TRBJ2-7	TGTGCCAGCAGCCCAACCGGGACAGGGGGCTCCTACGAGCAGTACTTC	CASSPTGTGGSYEQYF
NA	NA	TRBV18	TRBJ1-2	TGTGCCAGCTCACCGGACAGTCTTTATGGCTACACCTTC	CASSPDSLYGYTF
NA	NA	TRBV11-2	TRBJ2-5	TGTGCCAGCAGCTTTGGGTCGGGGAACTTGCGGGAGACCCAGTACTTC	CASSFGSGNLRETQYF
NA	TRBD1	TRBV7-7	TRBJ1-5	TGTGCCAGCAGACGTAACGGGACAGGGAAAGCCAATCAGCCCCAGCATTTT	CASRRNGTGKANQPQHF
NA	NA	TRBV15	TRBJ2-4	TGTGCCACCAGCAGAGATCGACCTAGTCACCGGGCCAAAAACATTCAGTACTTC	CATSRDRPSHRAKNIQYF
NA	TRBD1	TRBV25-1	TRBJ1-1	TGTGCCAGCAGGGGACAGGGTGACACTGAAGCTTTCTTT	CASRGQGDTEAFF
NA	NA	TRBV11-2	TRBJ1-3	TGTGCCAGCAGCTTAAGTGGAAACACCATATATTTT	CASSLSGNTIYF
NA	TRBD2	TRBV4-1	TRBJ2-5	TGCGCCAGCAGCCTAGGACTAGCGGGGGGCCAAGAGACCCAGTACTTC	CASSLGLAGGQETQYF
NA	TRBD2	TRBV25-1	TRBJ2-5	TGTGCCAGCAGTCGAGACGGGGGGGTTCGGGAGACCCAGTACTTC	CASSRDGGVRETQYF
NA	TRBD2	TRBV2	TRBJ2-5	TGTGCCAGCTCCGGACTAGCGGGGGGCCCCCAAGAGACCCAGTACTTC	CASSGLAGGPQETQYF
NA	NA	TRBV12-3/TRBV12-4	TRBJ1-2	TGTGCCAGCAGTTTCCAGGGTTTCATTGGCTACACCTTC	CASSFQGFIGYTF
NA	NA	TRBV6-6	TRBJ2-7	TGTGCCAGCAGCCCCGTGGGACAAGCCTACGAGCAGTACTTC	CASSPVGQAYEQYF
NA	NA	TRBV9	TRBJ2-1	TGTGCCAGCAGTAGAGAGGTAGGATGGGGTGATGAGCAGTTCTTC	CASSREVGWGDEQFF
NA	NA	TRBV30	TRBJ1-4	TGTGCCTGGGAATTAAGTGGTGGAAAACTGTTTTTT	CAWELSGGKLFF
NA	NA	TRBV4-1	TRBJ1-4	TGCGCCAGCAGCCATCCTGGGGGGTCAAAACTGTTTTTT	CASSHPGGSKLFF
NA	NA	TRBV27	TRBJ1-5	TGTGCCAGCAGAAAAGAGGGGAGATATAGCAATCAGCCCCAGCATTTT	CASRKEGRYSNQPQHF
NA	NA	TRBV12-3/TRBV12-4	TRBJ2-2	TGTGCCAGCAGTCCTCTCAACACCGGGGAGCTGTTTTTT	CASSPLNTGELFF
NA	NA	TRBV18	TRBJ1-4	TGTGCCAGCTCACCACAGGCCGCTAATGAAAAACTGTTTTTT	CASSPQAANEKLFF
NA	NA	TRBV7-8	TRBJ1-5	TGTGCCAGCAGCTTACGGACCAATCAGCCCCAGCATTTT	CASSLRTNQPQHF
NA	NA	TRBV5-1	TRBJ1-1	TGCGCCAGCAGCTTGGAGTCCCCAGGTAGGACTGAAGCTTTCTTT	CASSLESPGRTEAFF